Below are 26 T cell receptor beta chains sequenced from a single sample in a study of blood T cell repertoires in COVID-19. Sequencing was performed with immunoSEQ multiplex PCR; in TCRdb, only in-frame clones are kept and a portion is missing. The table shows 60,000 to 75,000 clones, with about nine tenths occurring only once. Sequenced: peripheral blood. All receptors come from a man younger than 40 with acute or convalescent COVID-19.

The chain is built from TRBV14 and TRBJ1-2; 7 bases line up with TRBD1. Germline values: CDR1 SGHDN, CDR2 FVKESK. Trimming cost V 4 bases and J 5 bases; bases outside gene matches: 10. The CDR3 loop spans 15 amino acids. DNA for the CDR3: TGTGCCAGCAGCCCACAGGGGAGTCCAATGTATGGCTACACCTTC. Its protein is CASSPQGSPMYGYTF.

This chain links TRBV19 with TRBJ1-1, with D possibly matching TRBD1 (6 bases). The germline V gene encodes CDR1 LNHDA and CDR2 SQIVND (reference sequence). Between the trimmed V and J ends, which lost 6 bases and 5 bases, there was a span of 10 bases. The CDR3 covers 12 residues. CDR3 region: CASSEGGTEAFF. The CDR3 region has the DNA TGTGCCAGTAGCGAGGGGGGGACTGAAGCTTTCTTT. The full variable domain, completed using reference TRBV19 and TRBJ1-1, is DGGITQSPKYLFRKEGQNVTLSCEQNLNHDAMYWYRQDPGQGLRLIYYSQIVNDFQKGDIAEGYSVSREKKESFPLTVTSAQKNPTAFYLCASSEGGTEAFFGQGTRLTVV.

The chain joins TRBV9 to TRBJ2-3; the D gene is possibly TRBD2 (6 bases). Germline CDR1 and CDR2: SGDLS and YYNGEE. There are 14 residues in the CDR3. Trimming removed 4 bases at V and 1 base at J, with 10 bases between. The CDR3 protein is CASSRPGGTDTQYF. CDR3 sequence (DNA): TGTGCCAGCAGCCGCCCGGGGGGCACAGATACGCAGTATTTT.

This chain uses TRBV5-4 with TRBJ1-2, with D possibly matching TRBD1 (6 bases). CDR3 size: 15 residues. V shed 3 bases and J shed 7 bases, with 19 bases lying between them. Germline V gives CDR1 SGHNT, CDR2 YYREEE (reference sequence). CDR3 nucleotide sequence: TGTGCCAGCAGCTCAGCTGTCGTGGGGGCGGGTGGCTACACCTTC. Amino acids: CASSSAVVGAGGYTF. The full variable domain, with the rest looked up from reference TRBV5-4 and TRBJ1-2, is ETGVTQSPTHLIKTRGQQVTLRCSSQSGHNTVSWYQQALGQGPQFIFQYYREEENGRGNFPPRFSGLQFPNYSSELNVNALELDDSALYLCASSSAVVGAGGYTFGSGTRLTVV.

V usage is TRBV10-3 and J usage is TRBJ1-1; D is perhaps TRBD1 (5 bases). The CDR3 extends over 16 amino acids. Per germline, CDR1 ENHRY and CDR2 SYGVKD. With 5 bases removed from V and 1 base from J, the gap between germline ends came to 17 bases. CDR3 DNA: TGTGCCATCAGTAACCAGCAGGGTTTAGGGAACACTGAAGCTTTCTTT. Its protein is CAISNQQGLGNTEAFF.

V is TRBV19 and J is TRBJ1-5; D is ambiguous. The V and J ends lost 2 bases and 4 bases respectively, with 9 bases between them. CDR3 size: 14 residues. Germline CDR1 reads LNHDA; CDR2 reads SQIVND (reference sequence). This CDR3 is CASSIQSTNQPQHF. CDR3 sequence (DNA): TGTGCCAGTAGTATACAGTCGACAAATCAGCCCCAGCATTTT.

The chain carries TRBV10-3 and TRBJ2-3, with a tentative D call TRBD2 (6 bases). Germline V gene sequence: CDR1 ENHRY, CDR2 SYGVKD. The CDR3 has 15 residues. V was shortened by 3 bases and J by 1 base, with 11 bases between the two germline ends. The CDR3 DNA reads TGTGCCATCAGTGATGAGAAGCGGGGCACAGATACGCAGTATTTT. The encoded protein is CAISDEKRGTDTQYF.

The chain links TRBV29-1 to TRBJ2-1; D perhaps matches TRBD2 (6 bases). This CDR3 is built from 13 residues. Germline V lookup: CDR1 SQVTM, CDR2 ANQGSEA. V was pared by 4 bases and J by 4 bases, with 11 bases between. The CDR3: CSVVGGRYNEQFF. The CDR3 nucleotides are TGCAGCGTTGTAGGAGGGCGGTACAATGAGCAGTTCTTC.

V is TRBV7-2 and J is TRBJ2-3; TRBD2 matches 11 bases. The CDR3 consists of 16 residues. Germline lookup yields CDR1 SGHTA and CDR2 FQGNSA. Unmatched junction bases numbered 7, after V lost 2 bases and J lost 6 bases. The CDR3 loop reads CASSLWASGGSDTQYF. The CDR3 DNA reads TGTGCCAGCAGCTTATGGGCTAGCGGGGGGTCTGATACGCAGTATTTT.

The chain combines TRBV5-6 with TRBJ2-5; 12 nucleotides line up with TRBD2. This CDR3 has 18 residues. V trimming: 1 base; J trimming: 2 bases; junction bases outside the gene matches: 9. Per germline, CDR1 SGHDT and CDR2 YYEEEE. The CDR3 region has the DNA TGTGCCAGCAGCTTGTTCTCTAGCGGGAGGGCCGGGCAAGAGACCCAGTACTTC. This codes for CASSLFSSGRAGQETQYF.

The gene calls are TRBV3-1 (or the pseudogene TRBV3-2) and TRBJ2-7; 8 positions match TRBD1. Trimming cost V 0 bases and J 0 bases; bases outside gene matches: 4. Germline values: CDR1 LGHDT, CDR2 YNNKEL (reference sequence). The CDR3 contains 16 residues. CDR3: CASSQEETGDSYEQYF. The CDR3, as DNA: TGTGCCAGCAGCCAAGAGGAGACAGGGGACTCCTACGAGCAGTACTTC.

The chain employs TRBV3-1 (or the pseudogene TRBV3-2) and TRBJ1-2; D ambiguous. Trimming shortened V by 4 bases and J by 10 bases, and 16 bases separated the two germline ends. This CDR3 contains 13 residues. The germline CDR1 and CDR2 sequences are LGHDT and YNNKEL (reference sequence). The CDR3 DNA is TGTGCCAGCAGCCTAGGGAGTTCGAGGGTCTACACCTTC. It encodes CASSLGSSRVYTF.

The CDR3 reads CASGSGYNEQFF. The DNA for the CDR3 is TGTGCCAGCGGGAGTGGATACAATGAGCAGTTCTTC. The genes are TRBV2 and TRBJ2-1; TRBD2 might be the D (5 bases). The CDR3 consists of 12 residues. The V and J ends lost 8 bases and 4 bases respectively, with 9 bases between them. The germline V gene has CDR1 SNHLY and CDR2 FYNNEI.

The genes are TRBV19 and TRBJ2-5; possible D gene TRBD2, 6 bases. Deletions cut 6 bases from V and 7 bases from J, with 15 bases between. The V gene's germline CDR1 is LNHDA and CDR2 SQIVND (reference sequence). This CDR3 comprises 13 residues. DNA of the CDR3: TGTGCCAGTAGAGGGACTGGGGGACGGACCCAGTACTTC. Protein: CASRGTGGRTQYF.

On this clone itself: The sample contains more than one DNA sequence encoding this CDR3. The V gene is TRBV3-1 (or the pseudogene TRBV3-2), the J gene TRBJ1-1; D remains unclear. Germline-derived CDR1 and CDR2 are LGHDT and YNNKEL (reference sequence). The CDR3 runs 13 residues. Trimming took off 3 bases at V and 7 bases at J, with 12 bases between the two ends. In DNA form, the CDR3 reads TGTGCCAGCAGCCACGAAATTACAAGTGAAGCTTTCTTT. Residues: CASSHEITSEAFF.

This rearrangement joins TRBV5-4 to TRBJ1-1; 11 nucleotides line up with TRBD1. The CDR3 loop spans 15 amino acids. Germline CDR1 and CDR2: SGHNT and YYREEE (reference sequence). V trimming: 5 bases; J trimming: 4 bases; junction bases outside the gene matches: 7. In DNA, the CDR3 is TGTGCCAGCAGGGACGTTGGGACAGGGGGCACTGAAGCTTTCTTT. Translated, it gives CASRDVGTGGTEAFF.

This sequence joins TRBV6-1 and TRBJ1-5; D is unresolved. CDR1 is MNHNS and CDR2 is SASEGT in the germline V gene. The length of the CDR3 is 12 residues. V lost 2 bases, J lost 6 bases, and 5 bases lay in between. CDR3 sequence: CASSENGQPQHF. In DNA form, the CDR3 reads TGTGCCAGCAGTGAAAACGGTCAGCCCCAGCATTTT.

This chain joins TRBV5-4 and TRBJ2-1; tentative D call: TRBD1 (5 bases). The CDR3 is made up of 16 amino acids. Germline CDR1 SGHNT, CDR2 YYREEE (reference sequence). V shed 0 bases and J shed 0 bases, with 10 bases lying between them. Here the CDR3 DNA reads TGTGCCAGCAGCTTGGTCCGACAGAGCTCCTACAATGAGCAGTTCTTC. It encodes CASSLVRQSSYNEQFF.

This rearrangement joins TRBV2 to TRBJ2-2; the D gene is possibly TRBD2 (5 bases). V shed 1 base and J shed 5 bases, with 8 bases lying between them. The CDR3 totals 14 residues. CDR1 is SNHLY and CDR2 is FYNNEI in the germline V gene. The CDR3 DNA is TGTGCCAGCAGTGAAGTTCGGGGAACCGGGGAGCTGTTTTTT. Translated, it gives CASSEVRGTGELFF. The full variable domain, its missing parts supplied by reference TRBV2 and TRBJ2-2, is EPEVTQTPSHQVTQMGQEVILRCVPISNHLYFYWYRQILGQKVEFLVSFYNNEISEKSEIFDDQFSVERPDGSNFTLKIRSTKLEDSAMYFCASSEVRGTGELFFGEGSRLTVL.

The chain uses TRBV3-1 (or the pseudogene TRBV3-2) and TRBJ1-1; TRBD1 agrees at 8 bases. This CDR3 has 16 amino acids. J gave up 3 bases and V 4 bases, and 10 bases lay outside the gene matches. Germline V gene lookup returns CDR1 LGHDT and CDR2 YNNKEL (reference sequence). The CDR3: CASSPQGGAGDTEAFF. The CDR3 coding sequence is TGTGCCAGCAGCCCACAGGGGGGGGCGGGGGACACTGAAGCTTTCTTT.

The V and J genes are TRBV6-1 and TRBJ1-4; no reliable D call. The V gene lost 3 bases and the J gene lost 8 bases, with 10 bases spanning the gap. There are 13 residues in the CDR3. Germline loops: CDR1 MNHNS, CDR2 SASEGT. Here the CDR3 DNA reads TGTGCCAGCAGTGAGATCGTACAGGAAAAACTGTTTTTT. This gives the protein CASSEIVQEKLFF.

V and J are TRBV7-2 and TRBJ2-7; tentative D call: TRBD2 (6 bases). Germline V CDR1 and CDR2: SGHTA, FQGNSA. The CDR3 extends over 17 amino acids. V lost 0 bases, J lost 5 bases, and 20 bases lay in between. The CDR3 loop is CASSLAFVGGQIDEQYF. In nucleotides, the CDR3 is TGTGCCAGCAGCTTAGCGTTTGTGGGAGGACAAATCGACGAGCAGTACTTC.

Here the CDR3 reads CASSQRTGYNEKLFF. The CDR3 DNA reads as TGTGCCAGCAGCCAGCGGACAGGGTATAATGAAAAACTGTTTTTT. The gene calls are TRBV7-9 and TRBJ1-4; 8 nucleotides match TRBD1. Per germline, CDR1 SEHNR and CDR2 FQNEAQ (reference sequence). V was clipped by 5 bases and J by 4 bases; unmatched bases: 6. The CDR3 length is 15 residues.

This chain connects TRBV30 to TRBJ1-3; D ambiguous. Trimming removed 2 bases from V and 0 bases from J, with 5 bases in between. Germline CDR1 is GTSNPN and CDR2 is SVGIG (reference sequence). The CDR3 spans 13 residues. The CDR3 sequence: CAWSWSSGNTIYF. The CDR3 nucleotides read TGTGCCTGGAGTTGGAGCTCTGGAAACACCATATATTTT.

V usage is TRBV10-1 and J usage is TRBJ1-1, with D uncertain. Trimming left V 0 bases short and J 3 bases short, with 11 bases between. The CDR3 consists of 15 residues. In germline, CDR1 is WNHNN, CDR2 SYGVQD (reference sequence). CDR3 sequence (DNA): TGCGCCAGCAGTGAGTCGACGGGGAAGTACACTGAAGCTTTCTTT. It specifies CASSESTGKYTEAFF.

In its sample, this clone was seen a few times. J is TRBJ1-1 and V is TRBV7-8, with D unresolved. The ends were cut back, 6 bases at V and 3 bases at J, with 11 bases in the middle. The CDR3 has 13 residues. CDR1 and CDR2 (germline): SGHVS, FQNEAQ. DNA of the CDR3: TGTGCCAGCAGTTATAGTCTGGACACTGAAGCTTTCTTT. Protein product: CASSYSLDTEAFF.